The 30 T cell receptor beta chains listed next were all sequenced from one sample in a study of response to subunit inactivated influenza vaccine. TCRdb reprocessed the RT-PCR reads via MiXCR and lists one record per CDR3 protein. The sample lists more than 500,000 distinct CDR3 sequences, roughly 12% occurring once. The same data also contributed to another study, on T cells expressing NK-cell markers. That report adds: Production of TCR beta cDNA relied on 5'RACE template switching with UMIs.

The sequencing here drew on PBMCs from blood, taken on the day of vaccination. The receptors here all came from a man aged 50 to 59 who received an inactivated influenza vaccine.

The rearrangement links TRBV6-1 to TRBJ2-2; 12 nucleotides line up with TRBD1. V was clipped by 6 bases and J by 3 bases; unmatched bases: 11. CDR1 MNHNS and CDR2 SASEGT come from the germline V gene. CDR3 size: 18 residues. This CDR3 reads CASSPRDRGRLHTGELFF. CDR3 DNA: TGTGCCAGCAGCCCCAGGGACAGGGGGCGCTTACACACCGGGGAGCTGTTTTTT.

There are many counts of this clonotype. J is TRBJ2-5 and V is TRBV4-1, with 9 positions matching TRBD1. With 0 bases clipped from V and 3 bases from J, the junction kept 2 bases outside the gene matches. Per the germline V gene, CDR1 is MGHRA and CDR2 is YSYEKL. The CDR3 has 15 residues. CDR3 residues: CASSQDWTGEETQYF. CDR3 nucleotides: TGCGCCAGCAGCCAAGATTGGACAGGGGAAGAGACCCAGTACTTC.

The chain links TRBV30 to TRBJ2-1, with 8 bases matching TRBD2. The trim removed 3 bases at V and 1 base at J, leaving 11 bases unmatched. The CDR3 spans 17 residues. Germline loops: CDR1 GTSNPN, CDR2 SVGIG (reference sequence). This CDR3 reads CAWSYRGGGVSYNEQFF. DNA of the CDR3: TGTGCCTGGAGCTACCGGGGGGGCGGGGTTTCCTACAATGAGCAGTTCTTC.

The rearrangement uses TRBV2 and TRBJ1-1; no reliable D call. The V gene's germline CDR1 is SNHLY and CDR2 FYNNEI. V gave up 2 bases and J gave up 8 bases, with 3 bases separating them. The CDR3 length is 10 residues. This CDR3 is CASSEREAFF. The CDR3 DNA reads TGTGCCAGCAGTGAAAGAGAAGCTTTCTTT.

This clonotype was detected ten times or more. This sequence joins TRBV5-1 and TRBJ1-4, with D possibly being TRBD1 (5 bases). The germline V gene has CDR1 SGHRS and CDR2 YFSETQ. Deletions cut 4 bases from V and 6 bases from J, with 19 bases between. This CDR3 is built from 16 residues. The CDR3 nucleotides read TGCGCCAGCAGCCGCGGGTCTATAATAGGGGATGAAAAACTGTTTTTT. Protein: CASSRGSIIGDEKLFF. The variable domain in full, completed from reference TRBV5-1 and TRBJ1-4, reads KAGVTQTPRYLIKTRGQQVTLSCSPISGHRSVSWYQQTPGQGLQFLFEYFSETQRNKGNFPGRFSGRQFSNSRSEMNVSTLELGDSALYLCASSRGSIIGDEKLFFGSGTQLSVL.

This clonotype was seen only a few times. V is TRBV29-1 and J is TRBJ1-1; the D is unclear. The germline V and J ends were trimmed by 7 bases and 1 base, with 13 bases remaining between them. This CDR3 has 13 residues. Germline-derived CDR1 and CDR2 are SQVTM and ANQGSEA. DNA of the CDR3: TGCAGCGGATGTCTTAATAGGAACACTGAAGCTTTCTTT. It specifies CSGCLNRNTEAFF.

This clonotype was picked up many times. The chain employs TRBV6-5 and TRBJ2-7; D gene ambiguous. Germline values: CDR1 MNHEY, CDR2 SVGAGI. This CDR3 is 16 amino acids long. V was trimmed by 2 bases and J by 4 bases, leaving 18 bases between them. CDR3 DNA sequence: TGTGCCAGCAGTTACGTACGTGCGGTACCCCCTTACGAGCAGTACTTC. This translates into CASSYVRAVPPYEQYF.

This clonotype has at least ten counts. The rearrangement joins TRBV5-1 to TRBJ1-5; D not resolved. Germline assignment: CDR1 SGHRS and CDR2 YFSETQ. The CDR3 sequence is 13 residues long. The V gene lost 1 base and the J gene lost 7 bases, with 9 bases spanning the gap. CDR3 sequence (DNA): TGCGCCAGCAGCTTGTCCACTGACCAGCCCCAGCATTTT. Translation: CASSLSTDQPQHF.

This chain links TRBV4-2 with TRBJ2-7, with D perhaps matching TRBD1 (5 bases). Germline V gene data show CDR1 as LGHNA and CDR2 as YNFKEQ. CDR3 length: 15 residues. V was shortened by 0 bases and J by 2 bases, with 11 bases between the two germline ends. In DNA form, the CDR3 reads TGTGCCAGCAGCCAAGAGCCCCCAGGGACCTACGAGCAGTACTTC. Translated: CASSQEPPGTYEQYF.

This clonotype was seen many times. The V and J genes are TRBV7-2 and TRBJ2-1, with D unresolved. CDR3 length: 14 residues. The V and J ends lost 2 bases and 7 bases respectively, with 12 bases between them. The V gene's germline CDR1 is SGHTA and CDR2 FQGNSA. This CDR3 reads CASSLFTGPNEQFF. As DNA, the CDR3 is TGTGCCAGCAGCTTATTTACCGGACCTAATGAGCAGTTCTTC.

This clonotype turned up a few times. This chain connects TRBV12-3 or TRBV12-4 to TRBJ2-1, with a weak D call TRBD1 (6 bases). Between the trimmed V and J ends, which lost 5 bases and 9 bases, there was a span of 11 bases. The CDR3 is made up of 12 amino acids. The CDR3 sequence is CASSPSGAEQFF. CDR3 sequence (DNA): TGTGCCAGCAGTCCGTCAGGGGCTGAGCAGTTCTTC.

This clonotype was counted at least ten times. One end of the junction varies from germline; a read error may be responsible. The gene calls are TRBV3-1 and TRBJ2-5; the D is unclear. This CDR3 comprises 12 residues. Germline CDR1 is LGHDT and CDR2 is YNNKEL (reference sequence). For the CDR3, the DNA is TGTGCCAGCAGCAAAGAAGAAGAGACCCAGTACTTC. Amino acids: CASSKEEETQYF.

This clonotype showed up just a few times. The chain couples TRBV6-1 to TRBJ1-4, with a tentative D call TRBD1 (5 bases). Germline assignment: CDR1 MNHNS and CDR2 SASEGT. V lost 7 bases and J 5 bases, leaving 17 bases between the germline ends. The CDR3 extends over 15 amino acids. CDR3 sequence reads: CASTNRRAGNEKLFF. CDR3 nucleotide sequence: TGTGCCAGCACCAACCGCCGGGCAGGGAATGAAAAACTGTTTTTT.

The chain employs TRBV5-1 and TRBJ2-7, with D perhaps being TRBD1 or TRBD2 (6 bases each). V was shortened by 4 bases and J by 3 bases, with 17 bases between the two germline ends. The CDR3 is 15 amino acids. CDR1 is SGHRS and CDR2 is YFSETQ in the germline V gene. The CDR3, as DNA: TGCGCCAGCAGCCGGGAGTCAGGGGCCCTCTACGAGCAGTACTTC. This encodes CASSRESGALYEQYF.

This clonotype was seen repeatedly, ten times or more. The gene calls are TRBV5-1 and TRBJ2-1; D unresolved. Trimming stripped 0 bases from V and 5 bases from J, with 12 bases between. Germline lookup yields CDR1 SGHRS and CDR2 YFSETQ. The CDR3 is 15 residues long. This CDR3 is CASSLGPGLDNEQFF. The DNA of the CDR3 is TGCGCCAGCAGCTTGGGTCCGGGTCTCGACAATGAGCAGTTCTTC.

This clonotype turned up a few times. The chain has TRBV6-1 and TRBJ2-7; possibly TRBD1 for D (6 bases). CDR1 is MNHNS and CDR2 is SASEGT in the germline V gene. Trimming removed 6 bases at V and 0 bases at J, with 15 bases between. The CDR3 is made up of 15 amino acids. CDR3 amino acids: CASSERAGDSYEQYF. DNA of the CDR3: TGTGCCAGCAGCGAACGTGCAGGGGACTCCTACGAGCAGTACTTC.

The chain employs TRBV24-1 and TRBJ2-5; D possibly uses TRBD1 or TRBD2 (5 bases each). Trimming stripped 3 bases from V and 4 bases from J, with 11 bases between. Per the germline V gene, CDR1 is KGHDR and CDR2 is SFDVKD. The CDR3 has 14 residues. The CDR3 protein is CATSDPVGGETQYF. CDR3 DNA sequence: TGTGCCACCAGTGATCCCGTTGGGGGAGAGACCCAGTACTTC.

This clonotype was seen ten or more times. This chain connects TRBV29-1 to TRBJ2-5, with TRBD2 identical over 8 bases. Trimming cost V 8 bases and J 5 bases; bases outside gene matches: 7. Germline CDR1 is SQVTM and CDR2 is ANQGSEA. There are 12 residues in the CDR3. This chain's CDR3 is CSSGGGHETQYF. The CDR3 DNA follows: TGCAGCTCGGGGGGGGGACATGAGACCCAGTACTTC.

Ten or more counts support this clonotype. The chain couples TRBV10-3 to TRBJ1-2; the D is unclear. The CDR3 totals 13 residues. CDR1 and CDR2 (germline): ENHRY, SYGVKD. V lost 2 bases to trimming and J lost 3 bases, with 7 bases between them. Written as DNA, the CDR3 is TGTGCCATCAGTGAGGCAGACCACTATGGCTACACCTTC. This sequence encodes CAISEADHYGYTF.

This clonotype was picked up a small number of times. The chain has TRBV9 and TRBJ1-5; D is possibly TRBD1 (5 bases). CDR1 is SGDLS, CDR2 YYNGEE, per germline. Trimming removed 0 bases at V and 6 bases at J, with 13 bases between. CDR3 length: 15 amino acids. CDR3 DNA sequence: TGTGCCAGCAGCGTAGGCGGGGGATCTAGTCAGCCCCAGCATTTT. It is translated as CASSVGGGSSQPQHF.

This clonotype has more than one count but fewer than ten. This rearrangement joins TRBV6-2 or TRBV6-3 to TRBJ2-3; 7 positions match TRBD1. Trimming cost V 1 base and J 4 bases; bases outside gene matches: 17. From germline, CDR1 is MNHEY and CDR2 SVGEGT. The CDR3 has 19 amino acids. The CDR3 bases are TGTGCCAGCAGTTACTGGGCCACAGGGGCTGCTCTCGCCCCAGATACGCAGTATTTT. This encodes CASSYWATGAALAPDTQYF.

In this sample, this clonotype turned up a few times. The chain uses TRBV27 and TRBJ2-5; D is tentatively TRBD1 or TRBD2 (5 bases each). The CDR3 is 18 residues long. Germline lookup yields CDR1 MNHEY and CDR2 SMNVEV (reference sequence). V was clipped by 3 bases and J by 0 bases, with 20 bases between them. The CDR3 loop is CASSLGSIRGVYQETQYF. For the CDR3, the DNA is TGTGCCAGCAGTTTGGGAAGTATTAGAGGGGTGTACCAAGAGACCCAGTACTTC.

The chain carries TRBV12-3 or TRBV12-4 and TRBJ2-2; D is unresolved. This CDR3 has 14 residues. V dropped 1 base and J dropped 5 bases, with 8 bases sitting between them. The CDR3 DNA reads TGTGCCAGCAGTTTAGGGCGGAAAACCGGGGAGCTGTTTTTT. It translates to CASSLGRKTGELFF.

There are a few counts of this clonotype. The chain combines TRBV6-2 or TRBV6-3 with TRBJ2-5; D is uncertain. Trimming took off 7 bases at V and 1 base at J, with 4 bases between the two ends. The CDR3 contains 11 residues. Germline V lookup: CDR1 MNHEY, CDR2 SVGEGT. CDR3: CASTGQETQYF. As DNA, the CDR3 is TGTGCCAGCACAGGCCAAGAGACCCAGTACTTC.

V and J are TRBV12-3 or TRBV12-4 and TRBJ2-1; 7 bases are shared with TRBD1. This CDR3 has 14 amino acids. The ends lost 3 bases at V and 15 bases at J; junction bases unmatched: 14. This chain's CDR3 is CASSLGTEDIGRFF. For the CDR3, the DNA is TGTGCCAGCAGTTTGGGGACAGAAGATATTGGGAGGTTCTTC.

The chain carries TRBV12-3 or TRBV12-4 and TRBJ2-7, with TRBD1 identical over 10 bases. The length of the CDR3 is 15 residues. After removal of 1 base from V and 6 bases from J, the junction contained 6 bases not matched to a gene. The CDR3 DNA reads as TGTGCCAGCAGTTTAGGACAGGGGGCGTTGCGCGAGCAGTACTTC. It encodes CASSLGQGALREQYF.

This clonotype was counted only a few times. J is TRBJ1-5 and V is TRBV7-8; D is perhaps TRBD1 (6 bases). Trimming removed 3 bases at V and 0 bases at J, with 15 bases between. This CDR3 region has 17 residues. The V gene's germline CDR1 is SGHVS and CDR2 FQNEAQ. The CDR3 here is CASSFTGNGFSNQPQHF. Written as DNA, the CDR3 is TGTGCCAGCAGCTTTACAGGGAATGGGTTTAGCAATCAGCCCCAGCATTTT.

Only a few counts were recorded for this clonotype. The gene calls are TRBV29-1 and TRBJ2-2; D unresolved. The CDR3 is made up of 13 amino acids. Germline V gene data show CDR1 as SQVTM and CDR2 as ANQGSEA. CDR3 sequence (DNA): TGCACCATGCAGGAGACCCGAACCGGGGAGCTGTTTTTT. This codes for CTMQETRTGELFF.

Only a few counts were recorded for this clonotype. The CDR3 coding sequence is TGCAGCGTGGTGAGAGCGGGAGGTTCAGATACGCAGTATTTT. Protein: CSVVRAGGSDTQYF. The chain employs TRBV29-1 and TRBJ2-3; TRBD2 matches 9 bases. This CDR3 is 14 amino acids long. V was clipped by 6 bases and J by 4 bases; unmatched bases: 8. Germline V gene data show CDR1 as SQVTM and CDR2 as ANQGSEA.

This clonotype was counted only a few times. This chain joins TRBV29-1 and TRBJ2-1; no reliable D call. In germline, CDR1 is SQVTM, CDR2 ANQGSEA. This CDR3 region has 11 residues. V gave up 4 bases and J gave up 10 bases, with 11 bases separating them. CDR3: CSVGSLGEQFF. Here the CDR3 DNA reads TGCAGCGTTGGGTCCCTCGGGGAGCAGTTCTTC.